This TCR beta chain originates from a study of T-cell reconstitution after alpha-beta-depleted transplantation in children. Unique molecular identifiers were incorporated during preparation of the TCRbeta library. Each CDR3 protein is one row after TCRdb ran MiXCR on the PCR reads. Of roughly 500,000 distinct CDR3 sequences listed, about 18% were seen once; the top ten hold 3.3%. Germline CDR1 is MNHEY and CDR2 is SMNVEV (reference sequence). The CDR3 is 16 residues long. Between the trimmed V and J ends, which lost 1 base and 0 bases, there was a span of 9 bases. Sample: PBMCs from the stem cell graft donor, taken from the stem cell graft. The chain has TRBV27 and TRBJ1-4, with D uncertain. The receptor's source is a human donor who donated a stem cell graft to a child with acute lymphoblastic leukemia. In DNA, the CDR3 is TGTGCCAGCAGTTTATTTCGGGTCACAACTAATGAAAAACTGTTTTTT. Translated: CASSLFRVTTNEKLFF.